The 21 T cell receptor beta chains presented below share a single source sample, sequenced in a study of T cells in Graves' hyperthyroidism and ophthalmopathy. What was amplified from RNA transcripts were TCR beta CDR3 regions. HTBI primers were used for first-round RT-PCR of the TCR CDR3. Each CDR3 protein is one row after TCRdb ran MiXCR on the multiplex PCR reads. The sample lists hundreds of thousands of distinct CDR3 sequences, 14% to 15% occurring once. The sample was blood. All receptors come from a woman in her forties with Graves' ophthalmopathy.

Only one count was recorded for this clonotype. A much larger clone lies one base from this, so it may be a read error. This chain connects TRBV29-1 to TRBJ2-5; 12 bases are shared with TRBD1. The germline V gene encodes CDR1 SQVTM and CDR2 ANQGSEA. The V segment lost 4 bases and the J segment 8 bases; nucleotides outside the gene matches: 14. This CDR3 has 16 amino acids. The CDR3 spells CSVVGGTGGLWDTQYF. The CDR3 DNA is TGCAGCGTTGTAGGAGGGACAGGGGGCCTTTGGGATACCCAGTACTTC. Full variable domain (outside the CDR3, taken from reference TRBV29-1 and TRBJ2-5): SAVISQKPSRDICQRGTSLTIQCQVDSQVTMMFWYRQQPGQSLTLIATANQGSEATYESGFVIDKFPISRPNLTFSTLTVSNMSPEDSSIYLCSVVGGTGGLWDTQYFGPGTRLLVL.

In this sample, this clonotype turned up many times. The chain recombines TRBV28 with TRBJ1-5, with 10 bases identical to TRBD1. Losses at the gene ends were 6 bases for V and 4 bases for J; bases not matched to a gene: 6. The germline V gene encodes CDR1 MDHEN and CDR2 SYDVKM. The CDR3 totals 15 residues. In DNA form, the CDR3 reads TGTGCCAGCAGCACCGACAGGGGGCAAAATCAGCCCCAGCATTTT. Translation gives CASSTDRGQNQPQHF.

V usage is TRBV9 and J usage is TRBJ2-3; D call uncertain. The CDR3 contains 14 residues. V gave up 2 bases and J gave up 3 bases, with 10 bases separating them. The germline gives CDR1 SGDLS, CDR2 YYNGEE. CDR3 DNA sequence: TGTGCCAGCAGCGTCTCTCGTGGTACAGATACGCAGTATTTT. It yields the protein CASSVSRGTDTQYF.

This clonotype has ten or more counts. One junction end disagrees with the germline gene, perhaps due to a read error. For the CDR3, the DNA is TGTGCCAGCAGTGAAAGGGGATACGGGCAGTACTTC. Its translation: CASSERGYGQYF. This chain joins TRBV2 and TRBJ2-7, with D possibly being TRBD1 (5 bases). CDR1 is SNHLY, CDR2 FYNNEI, per germline. The CDR3 loop spans 12 amino acids. The full variable domain, rest sourced from reference TRBV2 and TRBJ2-7, is EPEVTQTPSHQVTQMGQEVILRCVPISNHLYFYWYRQILGQKVEFLVSFYNNEISEKSEIFDDQFSVERPDGSNFTLKIRSTKLEDSAMYFCASSERGYGQYFGPGTRLTVT.

This clonotype was counted many times. V and J are TRBV5-1 and TRBJ2-2; maybe TRBD2 (6 bases). V was trimmed by 5 bases and J by 0 bases, leaving 8 bases between them. The CDR3 spans 14 residues. In germline, CDR1 is SGHRS, CDR2 YFSETQ. CDR3 nucleotide sequence: TGCGCCAGCAGTAGCGGAGCGAACACCGGGGAGCTGTTTTTT. Amino acid sequence: CASSSGANTGELFF. Supplemented by reference TRBV5-1 and TRBJ2-2, the full variable domain reads KAGVTQTPRYLIKTRGQQVTLSCSPISGHRSVSWYQQTPGQGLQFLFEYFSETQRNKGNFPGRFSGRQFSNSRSEMNVSTLELGDSALYLCASSSGANTGELFFGEGSRLTVL.

At least ten counts were recorded for this clonotype. The V call is TRBV6-1, the J call TRBJ2-2, with D unclear. V lost 6 bases and J 3 bases, leaving 11 bases between the germline ends. CDR3 length: 14 residues. Germline assignment: CDR1 MNHNS and CDR2 SASEGT. CDR3 residues: CASRPLGDTGELFF. DNA for the CDR3: TGTGCCAGCAGGCCCCTTGGGGACACCGGGGAGCTGTTTTTT.

This clonotype appeared many times. The genes are TRBV6-1 and TRBJ1-5; D might be TRBD1 (5 bases). Per germline, CDR1 MNHNS and CDR2 SASEGT. The CDR3 runs to 15 residues. V was clipped by 2 bases and J by 3 bases, with 11 bases between them. In DNA, the CDR3 is TGTGCCAGCAGTGAATGGCAGGGTGTCAATCAGCCCCAGCATTTT. It is translated as CASSEWQGVNQPQHF.

This clonotype was detected many times. CDR3 sequence reads: CASSSPRDQETQYF. For the CDR3, the DNA is TGTGCCAGCAGCTCGCCCAGGGACCAAGAGACCCAGTACTTC. V is TRBV11-2 and J is TRBJ2-5; a weak D match, TRBD1 (5 bases). In germline, CDR1 is SGHAT, CDR2 FQNNGV. The CDR3 sequence is 14 residues long. Deletions cut 4 bases from V and 0 bases from J, with 9 bases between.

This clonotype was detected ten times or more. The genes are TRBV7-8 and TRBJ2-5; 7 nucleotides match TRBD2. Trimming at V came to 4 bases and at J to 0 bases, leaving 8 bases not matched to a gene. CDR3 length equals 16 residues. Germline-derived CDR1 and CDR2 are SGHVS and FQNEAQ. Here the CDR3 DNA reads TGTGCCAGCAGCTCCTTATTACTAGCGCACCAAGAGACCCAGTACTTC. The encoded protein is CASSSLLLAHQETQYF.

This clonotype was counted between two and nine times. CDR3 sequence reads: CASSVDQGTGNTIYF. In DNA form, the CDR3 reads TGTGCCAGCAGCGTAGATCAAGGGACTGGAAACACCATATATTTT. This chain uses TRBV9 with TRBJ1-3; unclear D gene. The V and J ends lost 0 bases and 2 bases respectively, with 9 bases between them. CDR3 length equals 15 residues. Germline CDR1 SGDLS, CDR2 YYNGEE. Variable domain in full (rest from reference TRBV9 and TRBJ1-3): DSGVTQTPKHLITATGQRVTLRCSPRSGDLSVYWYQQSLDQGLQFLIQYYNGEERAKGNILERFSAQQFPDLHSELNLSSLELGDSALYFCASSVDQGTGNTIYFGEGSWLTVV.

This clonotype appeared many times. The chain has TRBV6-5 and TRBJ2-7; D possibly corresponds to TRBD2 (6 bases). This CDR3 contains 13 residues. In germline, CDR1 is MNHEY, CDR2 SVGAGI. The V and J ends lost 5 bases and 7 bases respectively, with 15 bases between them. The CDR3 spells CASSVLAGQEQYF. The CDR3 coding sequence is TGTGCCAGCAGTGTACTCGCGGGGCAGGAGCAGTACTTC.

This clonotype has ten or more counts. The chain carries TRBV12-3 or TRBV12-4 and TRBJ1-3, with D tentatively TRBD1 (6 bases). Deletions cut 5 bases from V and 0 bases from J, with 11 bases between. The CDR3 contains 15 residues. CDR3: CASSPGAHSGNTIYF. CDR3 bases: TGTGCCAGCAGTCCAGGGGCTCACTCTGGAAACACCATATATTTT.

This clonotype was observed a handful of times. V and J are TRBV6-2 or TRBV6-3 and TRBJ1-2; perhaps TRBD1 as D (5 bases). The CDR3 sequence is 16 residues long. Germline V gene lookup returns CDR1 MNHEY and CDR2 SVGEGT. Trimming removed 5 bases from V and 0 bases from J, with 16 bases in between. Here the CDR3 DNA reads TGTGCCAGCAGTACCCCCGGGGACTTTCCTAACTATGGCTACACCTTC. Translated, it gives CASSTPGDFPNYGYTF.

This clonotype has ten or more counts. This chain connects TRBV6-4 to TRBJ2-7, with 12 bases fitting TRBD2. CDR1 and CDR2 from the germline V gene are MRHNA and SNTAGT. CDR3 length equals 16 residues. Losses at the gene ends were 2 bases for V and 4 bases for J; bases not matched to a gene: 6. The CDR3 region is CASSDPTSGRHYEQYF. The CDR3 DNA reads as TGTGCCAGCAGTGACCCTACTAGCGGGAGGCATTACGAGCAGTACTTC.

This clonotype showed up just a few times. V is TRBV10-2 and J is TRBJ2-7, with 14 bases matching TRBD2. The germline CDR1 and CDR2 sequences are WSHSY and SAAADI. With V trimmed by 10 bases and J by 4 bases, 12 bases remained unmatched. The CDR3 length is 16 residues. The CDR3 here is CATAGLAGDLGYEQYF. CDR3 DNA sequence: TGCGCCACCGCGGGACTAGCGGGAGATTTGGGATACGAGCAGTACTTC.

In this sample, this clonotype turned up many times. This chain's CDR3 is CASSLDLALSSYEQYF. The CDR3 region has the DNA TGCGCCAGCAGCTTGGATCTAGCGCTCAGCTCCTACGAGCAGTACTTC. The chain is built from TRBV5-1 and TRBJ2-7, with a tentative D call TRBD2 (6 bases). There are 16 residues in the CDR3. Trimming stripped 0 bases from V and 0 bases from J, with 13 bases between. Germline lookup yields CDR1 SGHRS and CDR2 YFSETQ.

This clonotype has ten or more counts. The V and J genes are TRBV28 and TRBJ2-7; no firm D call. Trimming removed 6 bases from V and 6 bases from J, with 12 bases in between. The CDR3 runs to 12 residues. Germline CDR1 MDHEN, CDR2 SYDVKM. CDR3 loop: CASRRPPGEQYF. CDR3 nucleotide sequence: TGTGCCAGCAGACGTCCTCCCGGCGAGCAGTACTTC.

In this sample, this clonotype turned up many times. The chain is built from TRBV27 and TRBJ1-3, with TRBD1 as a possible D gene (6 bases). The CDR3 sequence is 15 residues long. With 6 bases removed from V and 2 bases from J, the gap between germline ends came to 14 bases. Germline CDR1 is MNHEY and CDR2 is SMNVEV (reference sequence). The CDR3 spells CASSYREGAGNTIYF. DNA of the CDR3: TGTGCCAGCAGCTACAGGGAAGGGGCTGGAAACACCATATATTTT.

This clonotype came up many times. The V and J genes are TRBV19 and TRBJ2-7, with 9 bases identical to TRBD1. Germline CDR1 reads LNHDA; CDR2 reads SQIVND (reference sequence). The CDR3 has 17 amino acids. V shed 4 bases, J shed 5 bases, and the junction held 15 bases outside the gene matches. DNA of the CDR3: TGTGCCAGTAGTACTTGGGCTACCGGGACAGGGTTACACGAGCAGTACTTC. Its translation: CASSTWATGTGLHEQYF.

The gene calls are TRBV7-9 and TRBJ1-1; the match to TRBD1 covers 8 bases. In germline, CDR1 is SEHNR, CDR2 FQNEAQ (reference sequence). CDR3 length equals 15 residues. After removal of 0 bases from V and 6 bases from J, the junction contained 6 bases not matched to a gene. The CDR3 DNA reads TGTGCCAGCAGCTTAGCGGGACAGGCCCGCCCTGAAGCTTTCTTT. Translation gives CASSLAGQARPEAFF.

This clonotype showed up just a few times. The V call is TRBV7-9, the J call TRBJ2-7; the match to TRBD2 covers 7 bases. The germline gives CDR1 SEHNR, CDR2 FQNEAQ (reference sequence). V was pared by 7 bases and J by 4 bases, with 13 bases of the junction left unmatched. The CDR3 has 15 amino acids. CDR3 sequence (DNA): TGTGCCAGCACCATTGTTGGGCGGGAGCGGTACGAGCAGTACTTC. As protein: CASTIVGRERYEQYF.